This T cell receptor (beta chain) was sequenced in a study of blood T cells in healthy people across ages. Study context: The template switching approach captured approximately one barcoded beta molecule for every two T cells.

Germline V gene lookup returns CDR1 SQVTM and CDR2 ANQGSEA. The CDR3 has 10 residues. V lost 6 bases and J lost 3, with 6 bases in between. At least ten counts were recorded for this clonotype. Next came a second PCR, run for about 7 to 12 cycles, which used a sample-barcoded 5' primer along with a J-beta primer mix. Carrying 12 random nucleotides, a template-switch adaptor labeled each individual cDNA molecule. A single record per CDR3 protein comes from TCRdb applying MiXCR to the 5' RACE reads. The data show hundreds of thousands of distinct CDR3 sequences, under 25% seen once. The sequence derives from a man in his 70s in good health. The sample was blood. V and J are TRBV29-1 and TRBJ2-7; D call uncertain. As DNA, the CDR3 is TGCAGCGTCGAGGACTACGAGCAGTACTTC. This encodes CSVEDYEQYF.